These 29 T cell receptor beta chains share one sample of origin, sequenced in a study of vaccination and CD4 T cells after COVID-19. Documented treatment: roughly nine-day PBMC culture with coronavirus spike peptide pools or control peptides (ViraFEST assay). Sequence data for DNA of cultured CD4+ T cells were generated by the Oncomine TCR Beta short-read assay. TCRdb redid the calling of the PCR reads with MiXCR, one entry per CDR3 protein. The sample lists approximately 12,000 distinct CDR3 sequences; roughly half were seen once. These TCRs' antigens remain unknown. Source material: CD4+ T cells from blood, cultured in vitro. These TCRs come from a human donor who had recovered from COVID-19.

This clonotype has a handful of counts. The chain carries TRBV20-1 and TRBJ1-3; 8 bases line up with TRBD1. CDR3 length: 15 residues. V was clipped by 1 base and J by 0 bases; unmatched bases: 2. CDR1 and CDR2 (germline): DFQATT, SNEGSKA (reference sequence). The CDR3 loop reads CSARGDRISGNTIYF. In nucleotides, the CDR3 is TGCAGTGCTAGAGGGGACAGGATCTCTGGAAACACCATATATTTT.

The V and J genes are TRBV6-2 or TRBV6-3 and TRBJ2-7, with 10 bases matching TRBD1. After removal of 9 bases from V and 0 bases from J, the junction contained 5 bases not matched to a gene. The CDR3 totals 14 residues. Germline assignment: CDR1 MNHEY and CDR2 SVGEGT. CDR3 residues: CASSGQGNSYEQYF. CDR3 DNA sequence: TGTGCCAGTTCGGGACAGGGGAACTCCTACGAGCAGTACTTC.

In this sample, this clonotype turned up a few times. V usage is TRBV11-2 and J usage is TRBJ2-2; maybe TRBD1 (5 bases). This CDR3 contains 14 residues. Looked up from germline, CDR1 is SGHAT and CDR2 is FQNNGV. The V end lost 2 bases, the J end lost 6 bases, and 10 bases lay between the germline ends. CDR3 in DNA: TGTGCCAGCAGCTTATCCAGGGATGCCGGGGAGCTGTTTTTT. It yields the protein CASSLSRDAGELFF.

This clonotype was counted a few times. CDR3 loop: CSAIGQGIVANYGYTF. The DNA of the CDR3 is TGCAGTGCCATAGGACAGGGAATAGTAGCTAACTATGGCTACACCTTC. The J gene is TRBJ1-2, the V gene TRBV20-1; 8 bases line up with TRBD1. The CDR3 has 16 residues. Germline V gene lookup returns CDR1 DFQATT and CDR2 SNEGSKA (reference sequence). The ends lost 6 bases at V and 0 bases at J; junction bases unmatched: 12.

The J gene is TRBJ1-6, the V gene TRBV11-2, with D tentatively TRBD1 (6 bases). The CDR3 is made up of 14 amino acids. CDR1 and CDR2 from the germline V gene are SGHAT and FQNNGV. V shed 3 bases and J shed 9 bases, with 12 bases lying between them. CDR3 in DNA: TGTGCCAGCAGCTTGGGCAGGGGCCGTTCACCCCTCCACTTT. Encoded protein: CASSLGRGRSPLHF.

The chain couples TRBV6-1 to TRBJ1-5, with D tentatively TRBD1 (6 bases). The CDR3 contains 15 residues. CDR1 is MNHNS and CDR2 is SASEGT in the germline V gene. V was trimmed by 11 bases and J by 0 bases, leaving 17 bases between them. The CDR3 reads CALSPWTVSNQPQHF. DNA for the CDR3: TGTGCCCTATCCCCATGGACAGTTAGCAATCAGCCCCAGCATTTT.

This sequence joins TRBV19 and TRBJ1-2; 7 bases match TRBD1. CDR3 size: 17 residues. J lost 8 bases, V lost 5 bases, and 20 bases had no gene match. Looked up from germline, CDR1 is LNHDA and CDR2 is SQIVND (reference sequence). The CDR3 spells CASSGSGTELSSGGYTF. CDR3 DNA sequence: TGTGCCAGTAGTGGGTCCGGGACAGAATTATCCTCCGGGGGCTACACCTTC.

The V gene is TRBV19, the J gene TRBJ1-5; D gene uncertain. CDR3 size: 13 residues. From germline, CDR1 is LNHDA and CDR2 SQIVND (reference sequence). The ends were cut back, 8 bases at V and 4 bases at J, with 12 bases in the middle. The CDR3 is CASVNAGNQPQHF. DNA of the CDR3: TGTGCCAGTGTGAACGCGGGAAATCAGCCCCAGCATTTT.

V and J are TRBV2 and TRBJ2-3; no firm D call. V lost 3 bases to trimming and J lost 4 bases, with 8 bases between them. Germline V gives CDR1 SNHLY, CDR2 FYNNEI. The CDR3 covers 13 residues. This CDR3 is CASSDGQSDTQYF. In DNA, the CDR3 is TGTGCCAGCAGTGACGGGCAGTCAGATACGCAGTATTTT.

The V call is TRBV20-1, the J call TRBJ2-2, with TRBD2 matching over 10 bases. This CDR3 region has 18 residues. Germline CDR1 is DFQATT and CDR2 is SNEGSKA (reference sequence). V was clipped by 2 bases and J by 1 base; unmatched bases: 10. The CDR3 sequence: CSARIQREGVWNTGELFF. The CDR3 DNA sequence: TGCAGTGCTAGAATCCAGCGGGAGGGTGTATGGAACACCGGGGAGCTGTTTTTT.

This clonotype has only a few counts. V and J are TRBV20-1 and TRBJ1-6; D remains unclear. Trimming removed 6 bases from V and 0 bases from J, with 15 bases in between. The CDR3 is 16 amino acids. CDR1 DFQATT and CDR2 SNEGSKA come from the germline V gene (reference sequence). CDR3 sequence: CSALTSGSSYNSPLHF. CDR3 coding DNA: TGCAGTGCCCTTACGTCGGGCAGCTCCTATAATTCACCCCTCCACTTT.

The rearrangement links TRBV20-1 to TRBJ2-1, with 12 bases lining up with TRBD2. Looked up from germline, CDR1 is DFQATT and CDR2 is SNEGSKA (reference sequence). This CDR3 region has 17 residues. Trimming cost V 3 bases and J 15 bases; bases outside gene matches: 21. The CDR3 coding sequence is TGCAGTGCTAGGACTAGCGGGAGAGCCTCCGACGAAATGAGAGCGTTCTTC. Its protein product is CSARTSGRASDEMRAFF.

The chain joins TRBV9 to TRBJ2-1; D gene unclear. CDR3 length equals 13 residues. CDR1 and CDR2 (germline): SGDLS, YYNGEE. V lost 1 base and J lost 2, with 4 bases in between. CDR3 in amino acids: CASSVSAYNEQFF. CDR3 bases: TGTGCCAGCAGCGTATCTGCCTACAATGAGCAGTTCTTC.

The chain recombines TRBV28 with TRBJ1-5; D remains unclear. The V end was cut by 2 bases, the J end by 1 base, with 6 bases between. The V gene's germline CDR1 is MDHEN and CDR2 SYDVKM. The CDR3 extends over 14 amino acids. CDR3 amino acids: CASSLALSNQPQHF. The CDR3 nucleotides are TGTGCCAGCAGTTTAGCGCTAAGCAATCAGCCCCAGCATTTT.

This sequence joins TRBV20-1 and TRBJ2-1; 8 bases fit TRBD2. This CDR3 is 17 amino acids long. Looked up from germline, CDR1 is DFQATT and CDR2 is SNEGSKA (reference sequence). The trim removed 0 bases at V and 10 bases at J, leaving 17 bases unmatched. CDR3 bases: TGCAGTGCTAGAGATGGCCCCGGCGGGAGGAGTACAGGAGAGCAGTTCTTC. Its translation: CSARDGPGGRSTGEQFF.

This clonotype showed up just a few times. The CDR3 region is CASSLAGGTMSDTQYF. Here the CDR3 DNA reads TGTGCCAGCAGCTTAGCAGGCGGGACAATGTCTGATACGCAGTATTTT. The rearrangement links TRBV7-3 to TRBJ2-3; either TRBD1 or TRBD2 may fit D (6 bases each). The germline gives CDR1 SGHTA, CDR2 FQGTGA. Trimming pared 2 bases from V and 6 bases from J, leaving 18 bases between. The CDR3 sequence is 16 residues long.

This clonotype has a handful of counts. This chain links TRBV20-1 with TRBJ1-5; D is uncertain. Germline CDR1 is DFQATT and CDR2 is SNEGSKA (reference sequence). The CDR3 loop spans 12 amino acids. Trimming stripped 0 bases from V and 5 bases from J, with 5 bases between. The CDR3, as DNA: TGCAGTGCTAGAGAATTTCATCAGCCCCAGCATTTT. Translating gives CSAREFHQPQHF.

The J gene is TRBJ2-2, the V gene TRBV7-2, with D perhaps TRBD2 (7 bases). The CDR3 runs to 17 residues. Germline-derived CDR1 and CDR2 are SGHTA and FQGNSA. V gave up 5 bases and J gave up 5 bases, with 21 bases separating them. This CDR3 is CASSSPGGARRTGELFF. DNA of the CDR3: TGTGCCAGCAGCAGCCCTGGGGGGGCTAGGCGAACCGGGGAGCTGTTTTTT.

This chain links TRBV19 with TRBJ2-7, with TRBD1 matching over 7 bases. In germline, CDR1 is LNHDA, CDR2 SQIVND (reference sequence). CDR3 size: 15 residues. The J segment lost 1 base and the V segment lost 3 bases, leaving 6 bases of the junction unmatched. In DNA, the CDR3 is TGTGCCAGTAGTATGAGCCGGACAGGATCCTACGAGCAGTACTTC. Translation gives CASSMSRTGSYEQYF.

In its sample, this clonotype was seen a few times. CDR3 region: CSARDPSGHSYEQYF. CDR3 bases: TGCAGTGCTAGAGATCCTAGCGGCCATTCCTACGAGCAGTACTTC. J is TRBJ2-7 and V is TRBV20-1; 7 positions match TRBD2. The ends lost 0 bases at V and 1 base at J; junction bases unmatched: 6. Looked up from germline, CDR1 is DFQATT and CDR2 is SNEGSKA (reference sequence). The CDR3 extends over 15 amino acids.

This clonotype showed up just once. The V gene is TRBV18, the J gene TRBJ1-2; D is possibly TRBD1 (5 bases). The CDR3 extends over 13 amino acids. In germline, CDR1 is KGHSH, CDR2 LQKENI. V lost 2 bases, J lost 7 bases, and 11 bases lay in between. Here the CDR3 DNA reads TGTGCCAGCTCACCAGGGGCGGGAGGTGGCTACACCTTC. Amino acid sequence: CASSPGAGGGYTF.

CDR3 nucleotides: TGTGCCTCGATCTTTGGCTACAATGAGCAGTTCTTC. Its protein product is CASIFGYNEQFF. The V call is TRBV30, the J call TRBJ2-1; no clear D. The CDR3 totals 12 residues. Germline-derived CDR1 and CDR2 are GTSNPN and SVGIG (reference sequence). Trimming pared 7 bases from V and 3 bases from J, leaving 10 bases between.

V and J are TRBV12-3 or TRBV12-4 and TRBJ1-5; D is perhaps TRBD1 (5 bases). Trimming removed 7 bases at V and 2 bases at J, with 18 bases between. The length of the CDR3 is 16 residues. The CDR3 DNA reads TGTGCCAGCACTTACGGGGGAGGGGTACGCAATCAGCCCCAGCATTTT. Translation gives CASTYGGGVRNQPQHF.

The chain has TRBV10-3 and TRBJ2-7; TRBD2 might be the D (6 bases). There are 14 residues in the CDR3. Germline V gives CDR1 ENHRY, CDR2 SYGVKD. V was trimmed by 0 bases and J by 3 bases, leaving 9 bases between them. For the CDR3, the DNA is TGTGCCATCAGTGAGTCGATGCGGGGCTACGAGCAGTACTTC. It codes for CAISESMRGYEQYF.

The CDR3 is CASSLGKAGEFETQYF. As DNA, the CDR3 is TGTGCCAGCAGCTTGGGAAAAGCGGGAGAGTTCGAGACCCAGTACTTC. The J gene is TRBJ2-5, the V gene TRBV7-3; 8 nucleotides match TRBD2. From germline, CDR1 is SGHTA and CDR2 FQGTGA. The V gene end was trimmed by 3 bases and the J gene end by 5 bases; junction bases not matched to a gene: 11. The CDR3 loop spans 16 amino acids.

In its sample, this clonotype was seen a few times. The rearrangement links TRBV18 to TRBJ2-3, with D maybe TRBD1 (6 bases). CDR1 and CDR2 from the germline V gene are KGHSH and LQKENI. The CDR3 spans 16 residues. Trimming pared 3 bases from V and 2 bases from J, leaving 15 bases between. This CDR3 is CASSPRDTQITDTQYF. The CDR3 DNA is TGTGCCAGCTCACCCCGGGACACCCAAATCACAGATACGCAGTATTTT.

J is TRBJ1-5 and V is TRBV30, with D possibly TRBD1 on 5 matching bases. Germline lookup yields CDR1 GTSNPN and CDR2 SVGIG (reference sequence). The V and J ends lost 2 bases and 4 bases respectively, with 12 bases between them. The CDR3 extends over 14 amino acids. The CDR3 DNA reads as TGTGCCTGGAGTTTGGGGACTCGTAATCAGCCCCAGCATTTT. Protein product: CAWSLGTRNQPQHF. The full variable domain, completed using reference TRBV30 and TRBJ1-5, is SQTIHQWPATLVQPVGSPLSLECTVEGTSNPNLYWYRQAAGRGLQLLFYSVGIGQISSEVPQNLSASRPQDRQFILSSKKLLLSDSGFYLCAWSLGTRNQPQHFGDGTRLSIL.

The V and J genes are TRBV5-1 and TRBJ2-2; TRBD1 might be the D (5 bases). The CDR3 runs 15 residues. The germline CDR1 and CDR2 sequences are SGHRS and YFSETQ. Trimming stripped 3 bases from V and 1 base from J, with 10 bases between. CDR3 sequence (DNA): TGCGCCAGCAGCTATCGACAGCTGAACACCGGGGAGCTGTTTTTT. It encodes CASSYRQLNTGELFF.

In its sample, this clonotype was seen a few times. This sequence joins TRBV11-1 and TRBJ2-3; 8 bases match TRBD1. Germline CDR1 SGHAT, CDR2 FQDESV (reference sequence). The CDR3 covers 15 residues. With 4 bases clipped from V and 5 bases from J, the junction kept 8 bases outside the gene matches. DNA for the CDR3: TGTGCCAGCAGCTCCTCTCAGGGGGCGGTAGATACGCAGTATTTT. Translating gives CASSSSQGAVDTQYF. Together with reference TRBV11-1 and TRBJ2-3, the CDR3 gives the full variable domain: EAEVAQSPRYKITEKSQAVAFWCDPISGHATLYWYRQILGQGPELLVQFQDESVVDDSQLPKDRFSAERLKGVDSTLKIQPAELGDSAMYLCASSSSQGAVDTQYFGPGTRLTVL.